This T cell receptor beta chain was identified during a study of blood T cell repertoires in COVID-19. Across the whole study: The cDNA or gDNA used as material had been derived from T cells, B-cell-depleted T cells, or PBMCs.

Trimming pared 1 base from V and 6 bases from J, leaving 12 bases between. Per germline, CDR1 SQVTM and CDR2 ANQGSEA. The CDR3 is made up of 13 amino acids. One Seattle source followed patients from active infection through their disease course. The repertoire was sequenced with immunoSEQ multiplex PCR; TCRdb's copy has only in-frame clones and lacks some. Of roughly 150,000 clones in the sample, 70% to 90% were seen once. The J gene is TRBJ1-2, the V gene TRBV29-1, with D possibly being TRBD1 (6 bases). The sequence came from a man older than 75 with COVID-19, enrolled during active disease. The sample taken for sequencing was peripheral blood. In nucleotides, the CDR3 is TGCAGCGTTGAAGGGACAGTCTCCCATGGCTACACCTTC. Its translation is CSVEGTVSHGYTF.